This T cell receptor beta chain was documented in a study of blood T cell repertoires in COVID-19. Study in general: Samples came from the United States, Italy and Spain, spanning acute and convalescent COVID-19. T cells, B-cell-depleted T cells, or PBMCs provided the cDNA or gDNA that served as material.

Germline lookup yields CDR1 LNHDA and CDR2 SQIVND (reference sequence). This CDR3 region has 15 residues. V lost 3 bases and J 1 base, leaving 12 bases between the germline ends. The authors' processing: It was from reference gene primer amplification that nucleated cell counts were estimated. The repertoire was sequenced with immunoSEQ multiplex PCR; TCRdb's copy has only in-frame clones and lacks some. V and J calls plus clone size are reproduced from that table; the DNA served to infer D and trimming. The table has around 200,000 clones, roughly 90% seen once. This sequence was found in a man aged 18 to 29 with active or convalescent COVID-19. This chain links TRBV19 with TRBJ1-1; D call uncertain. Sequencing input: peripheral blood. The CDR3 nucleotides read TGTGCCAGTAGTATCCCTGGGCAGCAGAACACTGAAGCTTTCTTT. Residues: CASSIPGQQNTEAFF.